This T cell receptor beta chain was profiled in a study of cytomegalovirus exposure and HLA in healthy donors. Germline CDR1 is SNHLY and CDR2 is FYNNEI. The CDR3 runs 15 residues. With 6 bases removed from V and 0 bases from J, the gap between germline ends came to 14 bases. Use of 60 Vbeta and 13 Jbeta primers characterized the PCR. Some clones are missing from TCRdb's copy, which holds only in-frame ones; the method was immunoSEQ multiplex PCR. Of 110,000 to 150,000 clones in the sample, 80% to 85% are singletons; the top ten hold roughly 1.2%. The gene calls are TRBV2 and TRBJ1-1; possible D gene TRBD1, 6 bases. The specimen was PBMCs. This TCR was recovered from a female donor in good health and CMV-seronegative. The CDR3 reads CASRERQGMNTEAFF. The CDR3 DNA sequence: TGTGCCAGCAGGGAACGTCAGGGGATGAACACTGAAGCTTTCTTT. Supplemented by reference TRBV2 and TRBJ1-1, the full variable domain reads EPEVTQTPSHQVTQMGQEVILRCVPISNHLYFYWYRQILGQKVEFLVSFYNNEISEKSEIFDDQFSVERPDGSNFTLKIRSTKLEDSAMYFCASRERQGMNTEAFFGQGTRLTVV.